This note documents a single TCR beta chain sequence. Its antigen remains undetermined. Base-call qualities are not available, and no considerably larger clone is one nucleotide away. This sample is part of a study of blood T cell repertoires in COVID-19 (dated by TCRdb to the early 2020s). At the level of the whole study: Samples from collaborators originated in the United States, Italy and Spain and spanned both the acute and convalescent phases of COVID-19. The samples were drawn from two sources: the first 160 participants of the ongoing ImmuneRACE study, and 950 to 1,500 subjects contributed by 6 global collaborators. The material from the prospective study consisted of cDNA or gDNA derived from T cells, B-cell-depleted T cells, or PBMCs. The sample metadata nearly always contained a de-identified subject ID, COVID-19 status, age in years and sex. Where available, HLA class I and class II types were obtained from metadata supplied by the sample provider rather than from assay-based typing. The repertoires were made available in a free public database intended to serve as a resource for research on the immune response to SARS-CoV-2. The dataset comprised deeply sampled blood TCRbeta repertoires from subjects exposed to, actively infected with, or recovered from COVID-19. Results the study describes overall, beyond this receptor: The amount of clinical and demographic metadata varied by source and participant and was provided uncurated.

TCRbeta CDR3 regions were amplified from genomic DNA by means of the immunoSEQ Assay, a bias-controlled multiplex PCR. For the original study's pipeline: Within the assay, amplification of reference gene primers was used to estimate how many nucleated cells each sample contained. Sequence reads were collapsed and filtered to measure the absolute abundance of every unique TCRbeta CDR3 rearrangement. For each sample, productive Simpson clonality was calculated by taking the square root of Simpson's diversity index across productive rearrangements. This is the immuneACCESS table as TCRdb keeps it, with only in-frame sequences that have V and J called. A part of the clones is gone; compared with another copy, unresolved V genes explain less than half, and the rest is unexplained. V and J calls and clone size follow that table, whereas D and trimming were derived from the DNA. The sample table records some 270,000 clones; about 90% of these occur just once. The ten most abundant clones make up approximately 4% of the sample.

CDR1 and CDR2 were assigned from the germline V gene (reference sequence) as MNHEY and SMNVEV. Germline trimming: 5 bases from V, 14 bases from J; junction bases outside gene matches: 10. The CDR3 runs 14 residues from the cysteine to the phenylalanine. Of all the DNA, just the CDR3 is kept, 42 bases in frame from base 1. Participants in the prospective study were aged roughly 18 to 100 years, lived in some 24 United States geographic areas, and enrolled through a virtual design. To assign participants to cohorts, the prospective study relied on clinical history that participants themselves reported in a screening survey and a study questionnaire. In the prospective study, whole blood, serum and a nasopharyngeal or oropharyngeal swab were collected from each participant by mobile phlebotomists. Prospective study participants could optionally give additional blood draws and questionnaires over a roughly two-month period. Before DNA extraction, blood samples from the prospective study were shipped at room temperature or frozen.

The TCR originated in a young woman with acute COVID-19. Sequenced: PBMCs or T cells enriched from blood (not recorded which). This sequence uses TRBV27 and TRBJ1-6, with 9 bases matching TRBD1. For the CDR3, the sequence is CASSGGDRVSSLHF. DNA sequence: TGTGCCAGCAGTGGTGGGGACAGGGTATCTTCCCTCCACTTT.